These T cell receptor beta chains were read from a single sample in a study of blood T cells in healthy people across ages. TCRdb redid the calling of the 5' RACE reads with MiXCR, one entry per CDR3 protein. The sample records about 1.1 million distinct CDR3 sequences, roughly two fifths being singletons. The sequenced sample consisted of blood. Receptors were obtained from a young man in good health. Both conserved end residues are part of each CDR3. The order of the fields is V gene, clone size, J gene, CDR3 protein. Some rows mark clone size as missing; the rest say once, few, many or name a class of expanded clone.

TRBV20-1	NA	TRBJ2-5	CSALTLDRVQETQYF
TRBV4-2	NA	TRBJ1-1	CASSQDRGRGTEAFF
TRBV6-6	NA	TRBJ1-2	CASSFGQDANYGYTF
TRBV6-2/TRBV6-3	NA	TRBJ2-7	CASSSPGTVPYEQYF
TRBV28	NA	TRBJ2-5	CASIGRVSSYSEQYF
TRBV20-1	NA	TRBJ1-4	CSARDMLGEKLFF
TRBV13	few	TRBJ2-1	CASSLRTGVNEQFF
TRBV20-1	few	TRBJ1-2	CSARDQGAYGYTF
TRBV9	NA	TRBJ2-1	CASSVETSGTKQFF
TRBV4-2	NA	TRBJ1-5	CASSQVGRNQPQHF
TRBV6-5	few	TRBJ1-1	CASSYSSSNTEAFF
TRBV7-8	NA	TRBJ2-1	CASSLAPGGNNEQFF
TRBV20-1	NA	TRBJ1-6	CSALLAGPRSPLHF
TRBV6-2/TRBV6-3	few	TRBJ1-1	CASTKTGPRGEAFF
TRBV25-1	many	TRBJ2-7	CASSVTTYEQYF
TRBV7-2	NA	TRBJ2-7	CASSPGAGTSGYEQYF
TRBV2	few	TRBJ2-3	CASSDKGRQGGPSSTDTQYF
TRBV7-9	NA	TRBJ2-7	CASSPAEVYEQYF
TRBV10-3	few	TRBJ2-1	CAISESRTSGGPSSYNEQFF
TRBV7-3	NA	TRBJ2-1	CASSNLGSEETQFF
TRBV9	NA	TRBJ2-7	CASSVKGGGYEQYF
TRBV5-6	NA	TRBJ1-5	CASSLAREGPINQPQHF
TRBV11-1	many	TRBJ2-1	CASSLSILSYNEQFF
TRBV6-1	NA	TRBJ1-2	CASSASKGGYTF
TRBV20-1	NA	TRBJ2-7	CSARDIYEQYF
TRBV4-1	NA	TRBJ2-1	CASSPRTGFDEQFF
TRBV12-3/TRBV12-4	NA	TRBJ1-2	CASSTNRDGGFYGYTF
TRBV5-8	NA	TRBJ2-5	CASSLIGLQETQYF
TRBV7-9	NA	TRBJ2-1	CASSLSVRLARNEQFF
TRBV5-1	few	TRBJ2-1	CASSLAGSKRGNEQFF
TRBV3-1	few	TRBJ2-5	CASSQVTQETQYF
TRBV3-1	NA	TRBJ2-5	CASSQASPDRQETQYF
TRBV11-2	few	TRBJ2-1	CASSPLRGQGEQFF
TRBV4-3	NA	TRBJ1-6	CASSQDPPAVGNSPLHF
TRBV29-1	NA	TRBJ2-5	CSVESRGPRETQYF
TRBV11-1	many	TRBJ2-3	CASRYNSPSTDTQYF
TRBV28	few	TRBJ2-3	CASSPTDTVKDTQYF
TRBV20-1	NA	TRBJ1-1	CGARDLERGQVATEAFF
TRBV7-2	NA	TRBJ1-2	CASSLVEGGLGYTF
TRBV7-2	many	TRBJ1-2	CASSYVQESSYTF
TRBV18	NA	TRBJ2-1	CASHFGAHNEQFF
TRBV7-9	NA	TRBJ2-1	CASSLVRDDNEQFF
TRBV5-1	NA	TRBJ2-2	CASSQDNGPGELFF
TRBV5-6	NA	TRBJ1-1	CASSLPSTANTEAFF
TRBV28	NA	TRBJ2-5	CASGPTRGQETQYF
TRBV20-1	few	TRBJ1-2	CSVTPDRGGYTF
TRBV2	many	TRBJ2-3	CASRPYGQRPSTDTQYF